Listed below are T cell receptor beta chains from one sample, sequenced in a study of blood T cell repertoires in COVID-19. Sequencing used immunoSEQ multiplex PCR; TCRdb keeps in-frame clones, though not all of them. The sample consists of 120,000 or so clones, 69% of them appearing once. The sequenced sample consisted of peripheral blood. These receptors were collected from a woman in her seventies with acute or convalescent COVID-19. CDR3s include the opening cysteine and the closing phenylalanine or tryptophan. A D gene is named only where the DNA matches it firmly. Where a row states a size, it is once, few, many or the class of an expanded clone; other rows omit it.

abundance: NA; d_gene: TRBD1; j_gene: TRBJ2-5; v_gene: TRBV4-1; CDR3aa: CASSQAPQGAILFVTQYF; CDR3nt: TGCGCCAGCAGCCAGGCCCCTCAGGGGGCGATCCTATTCGTGACCCAGTACTTC
abundance: NA; d_gene: NA; j_gene: TRBJ1-3; v_gene: TRBV2; CDR3aa: CASDGSSGNTIYF; CDR3nt: TGTGCCAGCGACGGGAGCTCTGGAAACACCATATATTTT
abundance: NA; d_gene: NA; j_gene: TRBJ1-1; v_gene: TRBV6-5; CDR3aa: CASSYFRNTEAFF; CDR3nt: TGTGCCAGCAGTTACTTCAGGAACACTGAAGCTTTCTTT
abundance: once; d_gene: TRBD1; j_gene: TRBJ1-1; v_gene: TRBV5-4; CDR3aa: CASSGYRGMNTEAFF; CDR3nt: TGTGCCAGCAGCGGATACAGGGGCATGAACACTGAAGCTTTCTTT
abundance: NA; d_gene: NA; j_gene: TRBJ1-4; v_gene: TRBV5-6; CDR3aa: CASSLMGAQGKLFF; CDR3nt: TGTGCCAGCAGCTTGATGGGGGCGCAGGGAAAACTGTTTTTT
abundance: NA; d_gene: NA; j_gene: TRBJ1-1; v_gene: TRBV7-6; CDR3aa: CASSQQANTEAFF; CDR3nt: TGTGCCAGCAGCCAACAGGCAAACACTGAAGCTTTCTTT
abundance: NA; d_gene: NA; j_gene: TRBJ2-5; v_gene: TRBV29-1; CDR3aa: CSVEHKVGSGETQYF; CDR3nt: TGCAGCGTTGAACACAAGGTGGGGAGCGGAGAGACCCAGTACTTC
abundance: NA; d_gene: TRBD2; j_gene: TRBJ2-3; v_gene: TRBV5-1; CDR3aa: CASSWGLAISTDTQYF; CDR3nt: TGCGCCAGCAGCTGGGGACTAGCGATAAGCACAGATACGCAGTATTTT
abundance: few; d_gene: NA; j_gene: TRBJ2-2; v_gene: TRBV7-9; CDR3aa: CASSLNSVANTGELFF; CDR3nt: TGTGCCAGCAGCTTAAATTCGGTCGCGAACACCGGGGAGCTGTTTTTT
abundance: once; d_gene: NA; j_gene: TRBJ1-1; v_gene: TRBV6-5; CDR3aa: CASSDRSHGTEAFF; CDR3nt: TGTGCCAGCAGCGACAGGTCCCACGGCACTGAAGCTTTCTTT
abundance: few; d_gene: NA; j_gene: TRBJ1-4; v_gene: TRBV19; CDR3aa: CASSIPRRAEADEKLFF; CDR3nt: TGTGCCAGTAGTATCCCGCGGCGAGCGGAGGCAGATGAAAAACTGTTTTTT
abundance: NA; d_gene: TRBD1; j_gene: TRBJ2-7; v_gene: TRBV2; CDR3aa: CASSLQGDYEQYF; CDR3nt: TGTGCCAGCAGTCTACAGGGGGATTACGAGCAGTACTTC
abundance: NA; d_gene: TRBD1; j_gene: TRBJ1-1; v_gene: TRBV10-3; CDR3aa: CAIMKGAADTEAFF; CDR3nt: TGTGCCATCATGAAGGGGGCGGCGGATACTGAAGCTTTCTTT
abundance: NA; d_gene: TRBD1; j_gene: TRBJ1-6; v_gene: TRBV9; CDR3aa: CASSVDPGTGLGSPLHF; CDR3nt: TGTGCCAGCAGCGTAGACCCCGGGACAGGTCTCGGATCACCCCTCCACTTT
abundance: NA; d_gene: NA; j_gene: TRBJ2-7; v_gene: TRBV5-1; CDR3aa: CASSFRLGGSSGDEQYF; CDR3nt: TGCGCCAGCAGCTTTAGGCTCGGAGGTAGTTCAGGTGACGAGCAGTACTTC
abundance: NA; d_gene: NA; j_gene: TRBJ2-2; v_gene: TRBV12-3/TRBV12-4; CDR3aa: CASSLFGGELFF; CDR3nt: TGTGCCAGCAGTTTATTCGGTGGGGAGCTGTTTTTT
abundance: many; d_gene: NA; j_gene: TRBJ1-1; v_gene: TRBV19; CDR3aa: CASSYRGYTEAFF; CDR3nt: TGTGCCAGTAGTTATAGGGGGTACACTGAAGCTTTCTTT
abundance: NA; d_gene: TRBD1; j_gene: TRBJ1-6; v_gene: TRBV4-1; CDR3aa: CASSPRGKDNSPLHF; CDR3nt: TGCGCCAGCAGCCCCAGGGGGAAGGATAATTCACCCCTCCACTTT
abundance: once; d_gene: NA; j_gene: TRBJ2-2; v_gene: TRBV19; CDR3aa: CASSWGVQTGELFF; CDR3nt: TGTGCCAGTAGTTGGGGGGTGCAAACCGGGGAGCTGTTTTTT
abundance: NA; d_gene: NA; j_gene: TRBJ2-6; v_gene: TRBV7-3; CDR3aa: CASSPRVSGANVLTF; CDR3nt: TGTGCCAGCAGCCCCAGGGTTTCTGGGGCCAACGTCCTGACTTTC
abundance: NA; d_gene: NA; j_gene: TRBJ2-5; v_gene: TRBV7-9; CDR3aa: CASSFRSPGETQYF; CDR3nt: TGTGCCAGCAGCTTTAGGAGCCCAGGGGAGACCCAGTACTTC
abundance: few; d_gene: NA; j_gene: TRBJ1-2; v_gene: TRBV12-3/TRBV12-4; CDR3aa: CASSLRYGYTF; CDR3nt: TGTGCCAGCAGTCTTAGATATGGCTACACCTTC
abundance: NA; d_gene: NA; j_gene: TRBJ2-6; v_gene: TRBV19; CDR3aa: CASSSGAAGANVLTF; CDR3nt: TGTGCCAGTAGTAGTGGGGCGGCTGGGGCCAACGTCCTGACTTTC
abundance: NA; d_gene: NA; j_gene: TRBJ1-4; v_gene: TRBV19; CDR3aa: CASSTGLSISGEKLFF; CDR3nt: TGTGCCAGTAGTACGGGACTCTCGATATCCGGTGAAAAACTGTTTTTT
abundance: NA; d_gene: NA; j_gene: TRBJ2-1; v_gene: TRBV19; CDR3aa: CASSIRQALYNEQFF; CDR3nt: TGTGCCAGTAGTATAAGGCAGGCACTGTACAATGAGCAGTTCTTC
abundance: few; d_gene: NA; j_gene: TRBJ1-2; v_gene: TRBV5-5; CDR3aa: CASSQAANYGYTF; CDR3nt: TGTGCCAGCAGCCAGGCAGCTAACTATGGCTACACCTTC
abundance: NA; d_gene: TRBD1; j_gene: TRBJ1-1; v_gene: TRBV27; CDR3aa: CASSFLSQGALKAFF; CDR3nt: TGTGCCAGCAGTTTCCTTTCTCAGGGGGCGCTTAAAGCTTTCTTT
abundance: NA; d_gene: NA; j_gene: TRBJ2-7; v_gene: TRBV12-3/TRBV12-4; CDR3aa: CASSLTGMEQYF; CDR3nt: TGTGCCAGCAGTTTAACGGGGATGGAGCAGTACTTC
abundance: NA; d_gene: TRBD1; j_gene: TRBJ1-1; v_gene: TRBV28; CDR3aa: CASSPPGTAERLNTEAFF; CDR3nt: TGTGCCAGCAGTCCACCCGGGACAGCTGAAAGGTTGAACACTGAAGCTTTCTTT
abundance: few; d_gene: TRBD2; j_gene: TRBJ2-1; v_gene: TRBV6-6; CDR3aa: CASIALANHNEQFF; CDR3nt: TGTGCCAGCATTGCACTAGCGAATCACAATGAGCAGTTCTTC
abundance: NA; d_gene: TRBD2; j_gene: TRBJ2-2; v_gene: TRBV4-3; CDR3aa: CASSQEHPGGGNTGELFF; CDR3nt: TGCGCCAGCAGCCAAGAACACCCCGGGGGGGGGAACACCGGGGAGCTGTTTTTT
abundance: once; d_gene: TRBD1; j_gene: TRBJ1-5; v_gene: TRBV29-1; CDR3aa: CSVVTGEGQPQHF; CDR3nt: TGCAGCGTTGTGACAGGGGAGGGCCAGCCCCAGCATTTT
abundance: NA; d_gene: NA; j_gene: TRBJ2-7; v_gene: TRBV5-1; CDR3aa: CASSLAGGNYEQYF; CDR3nt: TGCGCCAGCAGCTTGGCCGGCGGAAACTACGAGCAGTACTTC
abundance: NA; d_gene: NA; j_gene: TRBJ1-2; v_gene: TRBV19; CDR3aa: CASQGIRTNYGYTF; CDR3nt: TGTGCCAGTCAGGGTATTCGAACCAACTATGGCTACACCTTC
abundance: NA; d_gene: NA; j_gene: TRBJ1-6; v_gene: TRBV5-6; CDR3aa: CASSQGTSSYNSPLHF; CDR3nt: TGTGCCAGCAGCCAAGGAACTAGCTCCTATAATTCACCCCTCCACTTT
abundance: NA; d_gene: NA; j_gene: TRBJ1-5; v_gene: TRBV10-2; CDR3aa: CASTIGYSNQPQHF; CDR3nt: TGCGCCAGCACTATCGGTTATAGCAATCAGCCCCAGCATTTT
abundance: few; d_gene: NA; j_gene: TRBJ2-1; v_gene: TRBV7-2; CDR3aa: CASSPFGSSYNEQFF; CDR3nt: TGTGCCAGCAGCCCTTTCGGGAGCTCCTACAATGAGCAGTTCTTC
abundance: NA; d_gene: TRBD2; j_gene: TRBJ2-1; v_gene: TRBV10-3; CDR3aa: CAIRSGGNEQFF; CDR3nt: TGTGCCATCCGCAGCGGGGGGAATGAGCAGTTCTTC
abundance: NA; d_gene: NA; j_gene: TRBJ2-3; v_gene: TRBV9; CDR3aa: CASSVGGAWADTQYF; CDR3nt: TGTGCCAGCAGCGTTGGTGGGGCGTGGGCGGATACGCAGTATTTT
abundance: NA; d_gene: TRBD1; j_gene: TRBJ2-7; v_gene: TRBV11-3; CDR3aa: CASSPGTGGNEQYF; CDR3nt: TGTGCCAGCAGCCCCGGCACAGGGGGAAACGAGCAGTACTTC
abundance: NA; d_gene: NA; j_gene: TRBJ2-7; v_gene: TRBV4-1; CDR3aa: CASSQDFLGLHPYEQYF; CDR3nt: TGCGCCAGCAGCCAAGACTTTTTGGGCCTACATCCCTACGAGCAGTACTTC
abundance: NA; d_gene: NA; j_gene: TRBJ2-3; v_gene: TRBV30; CDR3aa: CAWTSNPATGTDTQYF; CDR3nt: TGTGCCTGGACCTCAAATCCAGCGACCGGCACAGATACGCAGTATTTT
abundance: few; d_gene: NA; j_gene: TRBJ1-6; v_gene: TRBV28; CDR3aa: CASSFHPNSQGTLHF; CDR3nt: TGTGCCAGCAGCTTCCACCCGAACTCACAGGGCACCCTCCACTTT
abundance: NA; d_gene: NA; j_gene: TRBJ1-2; v_gene: TRBV9; CDR3aa: CASSVDMNYGYTF; CDR3nt: TGTGCCAGCAGCGTGGACATGAACTATGGCTACACCTTC
abundance: NA; d_gene: TRBD1; j_gene: TRBJ1-2; v_gene: TRBV7-2; CDR3aa: CASSLGGQGATGYTF; CDR3nt: TGTGCCAGCAGCTTAGGGGGACAGGGGGCGACCGGCTACACCTTC
abundance: NA; d_gene: NA; j_gene: TRBJ1-3; v_gene: TRBV4-3; CDR3aa: CASSQDGEGSGNTIYF; CDR3nt: TGCGCCAGCAGCCAAGATGGGGAGGGATCTGGAAACACCATATATTTT
abundance: once; d_gene: NA; j_gene: TRBJ2-1; v_gene: TRBV21-1; CDR3aa: CASRRDFNPSYNEQFF; CDR3nt: TGTGCCAGCAGACGGGACTTCAATCCCTCCTACAATGAGCAGTTCTTC
abundance: NA; d_gene: TRBD1; j_gene: TRBJ1-1; v_gene: TRBV5-8; CDR3aa: CASSGDQGARAFF; CDR3nt: TGTGCCAGCAGCGGAGATCAGGGGGCGCGAGCTTTCTTT
abundance: few; d_gene: NA; j_gene: TRBJ2-7; v_gene: TRBV6-2/TRBV6-3; CDR3aa: CASSYTDRSSEQYF; CDR3nt: TGTGCCAGCAGTTACACCGACAGGTCAAGCGAGCAGTACTTC
abundance: NA; d_gene: TRBD1; j_gene: TRBJ2-7; v_gene: TRBV19; CDR3aa: CATSRQGGGEQYF; CDR3nt: TGTGCCACTTCACGACAGGGTGGTGGCGAGCAGTACTTC
abundance: NA; d_gene: NA; j_gene: TRBJ2-5; v_gene: TRBV30; CDR3aa: CAWNPPGGGETQYF; CDR3nt: TGTGCCTGGAACCCCCCCGGGGGTGGGGAGACCCAGTACTTC
abundance: NA; d_gene: NA; j_gene: TRBJ2-6; v_gene: TRBV4-3; CDR3aa: CASSQDRATGANVLTF; CDR3nt: TGCGCCAGCAGCCAAGATCGAGCAACTGGGGCCAACGTCCTGACTTTC
abundance: NA; d_gene: NA; j_gene: TRBJ1-6; v_gene: TRBV11-2; CDR3aa: CASSLSHYNSPLHF; CDR3nt: TGTGCCAGCAGCTTATCACATTATAATTCACCCCTCCACTTT
abundance: NA; d_gene: NA; j_gene: TRBJ1-4; v_gene: TRBV20-1; CDR3aa: CSASGTSDEKLFF; CDR3nt: TGCAGTGCTAGTGGGACTTCCGATGAAAAACTGTTTTTT
abundance: NA; d_gene: NA; j_gene: TRBJ2-7; v_gene: TRBV5-6; CDR3aa: CASSLGRPSYEQYF; CDR3nt: TGTGCCAGCAGCTTGGGGAGGCCCTCCTACGAGCAGTACTTC
abundance: few; d_gene: NA; j_gene: TRBJ1-6; v_gene: TRBV2; CDR3aa: CASREGLGAGNSPLHF; CDR3nt: TGTGCCAGCAGAGAGGGGTTGGGGGCCGGCAATTCACCCCTCCACTTT
abundance: NA; d_gene: TRBD2; j_gene: TRBJ2-2; v_gene: TRBV19; CDR3aa: CASSRLAGGTGELFF; CDR3nt: TGTGCCAGTAGTAGGCTAGCGGGAGGGACCGGGGAGCTGTTTTTT
abundance: NA; d_gene: TRBD2; j_gene: TRBJ2-1; v_gene: TRBV4-3; CDR3aa: CASSQERGGMDEQFF; CDR3nt: TGCGCCAGCAGCCAAGAGCGGGGGGGGATGGATGAGCAGTTCTTC